Each of the 29 T cell receptor beta chains below was sequenced from the same sample in a study of human T cells and chemical hapten exposure. As for time point: patch test 2, 6 weeks after DPC sensitization. Treatment in this sample: therapeutic diphenylcyclopropenone sensitization with weekly scalp DPC. A single record per CDR3 protein comes from TCRdb applying MiXCR to the RACE reads. The sample comprises 80,000 to 95,000 distinct CDR3 sequences, around 10% of which are singletons, and roughly 2% rests with the top ten. Sample: whole blood, taken in connection with sensitization to the hapten diphenylcyclopropenone (DPC). These receptors all come from a man aged 35 to 55 with alopecia areata. Some clones in this sample may be carry-over from other donors' samples.

V usage is TRBV30 and J usage is TRBJ1-5; 8 bases are a match to TRBD1. CDR3 length: 16 amino acids. The germline CDR1 and CDR2 sequences are GTSNPN and SVGIG (reference sequence). Losses at the gene ends were 5 bases for V and 6 bases for J; bases not matched to a gene: 15. CDR3: CAWDGQGRYLTQPQHF. The CDR3 coding sequence is TGTGCCTGGGACGGACAGGGTCGTTATCTTACTCAGCCCCAGCATTTT.

This clonotype came up a few times. This sequence joins TRBV28 and TRBJ2-1; 7 nucleotides align to TRBD2. From germline, CDR1 is MDHEN and CDR2 SYDVKM. The V segment lost 6 bases and the J segment 5 bases; nucleotides outside the gene matches: 13. This CDR3 region has 16 residues. CDR3 loop: CASSRPIAGGHNEQFF. The CDR3 DNA is TGTGCCAGCAGCCGTCCTATAGCGGGCGGTCACAATGAGCAGTTCTTC.

This clonotype came up a few times. This chain connects TRBV11-2 to TRBJ2-7; the match to TRBD2 covers 12 bases. The germline CDR1 and CDR2 sequences are SGHAT and FQNNGV. With V trimmed by 6 bases and J by 2 bases, 5 bases remained unmatched. This CDR3 contains 15 residues. CDR3 DNA: TGTGCCAGCAGTTGGGGACTAGCGGGTCCCTACGAGCAGTACTTC. Translation gives CASSWGLAGPYEQYF.

This clonotype occurred a few times. DNA for the CDR3: TGTGCCAGCAGTCCGCTCCAGGTCTGGGCTTTCTTT. Translating it yields CASSPLQVWAFF. This chain links TRBV12-3 or TRBV12-4 with TRBJ1-1; D unclear. CDR3 size: 12 residues. V was pared by 5 bases and J by 11 bases, with 15 bases between.

This clonotype was recorded a few times. This chain joins TRBV6-5 and TRBJ2-1; D ambiguous. Germline CDR1 MNHEY, CDR2 SVGAGI. This CDR3 has 13 residues. V dropped 5 bases and J dropped 9 bases, with 14 bases sitting between them. The CDR3 bases are TGTGCCAGCAGTCGGACGGGTTCCGGTGAGCAGTTCTTC. Translating gives CASSRTGSGEQFF.

This clonotype has only a few counts. The chain couples TRBV10-3 to TRBJ2-5; weak D call: TRBD1 (6 bases). The germline V and J ends were trimmed by 5 bases and 2 bases, with 18 bases remaining between them. Looked up from germline, CDR1 is ENHRY and CDR2 is SYGVKD. The length of the CDR3 is 16 residues. Here the CDR3 DNA reads TGTGCCATCAGTCGAGGGATCGGACAGCAACAAGAGACCCAGTACTTC. Encoded protein: CAISRGIGQQQETQYF.

This clonotype was seen more than once but under ten times. The chain carries TRBV6-1 and TRBJ2-4; D might be TRBD1 (6 bases). CDR1 and CDR2 (germline): MNHNS, SASEGT. V was cut by 2 bases and J by 1 base, with 21 bases left in between. The CDR3 loop spans 19 amino acids. The CDR3 DNA sequence: TGTGCCAGCAGTGAATTTGATTCAGGGGCTCGAGAGGCCAAAAACATTCAGTACTTC. Its protein product is CASSEFDSGAREAKNIQYF.

This clonotype was counted a few times. As DNA, the CDR3 is TGTGCCAGCAGCCTACGGGTTCCAGGGCTAGAGGCGGGAAGGTCCTACGAGCAGTACGTC. It encodes CASSLRVPGLEAGRSYEQYV. This chain joins TRBV7-4 and TRBJ2-7; D perhaps matches TRBD2 (6 bases). Trimming shortened V by 5 bases and J by 1 base, and 30 bases separated the two germline ends. The germline CDR1 and CDR2 sequences are SGHVT and SQSDAQ. The CDR3 loop spans 20 amino acids.

The J gene is TRBJ2-5, the V gene TRBV5-4, with 7 bases matching TRBD1. The CDR3 has 16 amino acids. Germline lookup yields CDR1 SGHNT and CDR2 YYREEE (reference sequence). Trimming at V came to 1 base and at J to 1 base, leaving 7 bases not matched to a gene. CDR3 nucleotides: TGTGCCAGCAGCTTGTCGGCAGGGGGTATCCAAGAGACCCAGTACTTC. Translating it yields CASSLSAGGIQETQYF.

The chain recombines TRBV21-1 with TRBJ1-1. TRBV21-1 is designated a pseudogene. The CDR3 runs 19 residues. The CDR3 spells CASSTRRTVQKENNTEAFF. The CDR3 nucleotides are TGTGCCAGCAGCACTCGACGGACGGTCCAGAAGGAGAATAACACTGAAGCTTTCTTT.

This clonotype appeared many times. The chain couples TRBV29-1 to TRBJ1-2; TRBD1 is a possible D gene (5 bases). V gave up 2 bases and J gave up 5 bases, with 9 bases separating them. CDR1 and CDR2 (germline): SQVTM, ANQGSEA. The CDR3 extends over 12 amino acids. In DNA form, the CDR3 reads TGCAGCGTTGAATGGGGGTGGTATGGCTACACCTTC. It encodes CSVEWGWYGYTF.

This clonotype is a singleton in its sample. The chain links TRBV5-1 to TRBJ2-7, with D uncertain. Germline V gives CDR1 SGHRS, CDR2 YFSETQ. CDR3 length: 13 amino acids. The ends were cut back, 1 base at V and 5 bases at J, with 10 bases in the middle. CDR3: CASSLTASDEQYF. Here the CDR3 DNA reads TGCGCCAGCAGCTTGACGGCCTCGGACGAGCAGTACTTC.

This clonotype was detected many times. CDR3 sequence: CASSLDASSYEQYV. The CDR3 nucleotides are TGCGCCAGCAGCTTGGATGCTTCGTCCTACGAGCAGTACGTC. This chain joins TRBV5-1 and TRBJ2-7; D unresolved. The V gene lost 0 bases and the J gene lost 1 base, with 8 bases spanning the gap. Per germline, CDR1 SGHRS and CDR2 YFSETQ. There are 14 residues in the CDR3.

The gene calls are TRBV5-1 and TRBJ2-7, with TRBD1 matching 7 bases. CDR3 length: 15 residues. The trim removed 0 bases at V and 2 bases at J, leaving 5 bases unmatched. Germline lookup yields CDR1 SGHRS and CDR2 YFSETQ. The CDR3 reads CASSLETGTAYEQYF. The CDR3 DNA sequence: TGCGCCAGCAGCTTGGAAACCGGGACAGCCTACGAGCAGTACTTC.

J is TRBJ1-1 and V is TRBV4-3, with TRBD1 identical over 8 bases. The CDR3 is made up of 17 amino acids. The V gene end was trimmed by 0 bases and the J gene end by 1 base; junction bases not matched to a gene: 7. Germline CDR1 LGHNA, CDR2 YSLEER. The CDR3 sequence is CASSQDLRTGGNTEAFF. In DNA, the CDR3 is TGCGCCAGCAGCCAAGATCTTAGAACAGGGGGGAACACTGAAGCTTTCTTT.

This clonotype was found a few times. The chain links TRBV4-1 to TRBJ2-7, with unresolved D. The V end lost 4 bases, the J end lost 3 bases, and 16 bases lay between the germline ends. Looked up from germline, CDR1 is MGHRA and CDR2 is YSYEKL. This CDR3 comprises 15 residues. DNA for the CDR3: TGCGCCAGCAGCCCCGAGCCCCTAGGGTACTACGAGCAGTACGTC. Translating it yields CASSPEPLGYYEQYV.

As to this clonotype: This may arise from a read error, as a much more abundant clone is one base away. The gene calls are TRBV7-2 and TRBJ2-3, with D perhaps TRBD1 (6 bases). Per the germline V gene, CDR1 is SGHTA and CDR2 is FQGNSA. CDR3 size: 15 residues. The CDR3 DNA sequence: TGTGCCAGCAGCTACAGGGCTTCGGGCACAGATATGCAGTATTTT. It translates to CASSYRASGTDMQYF.

There are a few counts of this clonotype. The rearrangement links TRBV7-2 to TRBJ2-3; D gene ambiguous. Trimming took 0 bases from V and 0 from J, leaving 7 bases between them. The CDR3 sequence is 15 residues long. Germline V gene data show CDR1 as SGHTA and CDR2 as FQGNSA. CDR3 DNA sequence: TGTGCCAGCAGCTTAGCGTCGGGCAGCACAGATACGCAGTATTTT. Amino acid sequence: CASSLASGSTDTQYF.

This clonotype was observed a handful of times. CDR3 nucleotides: TGTGCCAGCACCCTGCCCAGGTTCACTGAAGCTTTCTTT. It encodes CASTLPRFTEAFF. The chain has TRBV28 and TRBJ1-1; D not resolved. Between the trimmed V and J ends, which lost 7 bases and 4 bases, there was a span of 13 bases. The CDR3 extends over 13 amino acids. Germline CDR1 reads MDHEN; CDR2 reads SYDVKM.

This clonotype was picked up a small number of times. V usage is TRBV3-1 and J usage is TRBJ1-4; D gene unclear. V lost 0 bases and J lost 7, with 6 bases in between. Germline lookup yields CDR1 LGHDT and CDR2 YNNKEL (reference sequence). The CDR3 runs to 13 residues. This chain's CDR3 is CASSQERGEKLFF. CDR3 sequence (DNA): TGTGCCAGCAGCCAAGAGCGAGGTGAAAAACTGTTTTTT.

V is TRBV20-1 and J is TRBJ2-7, with 8 positions matching TRBD2. This CDR3 is built from 14 residues. The V gene end was trimmed by 4 bases and the J gene end by 7 bases; junction bases not matched to a gene: 12. Germline values: CDR1 DFQATT, CDR2 SNEGSKA (reference sequence). The CDR3 DNA follows: TGCAGTGCTACCCCAGCGGGGGCCCTTCGGGAGCAGTACTTC. It specifies CSATPAGALREQYF.

This clonotype was observed a handful of times. This chain links TRBV12-3 or TRBV12-4 with TRBJ2-3, with 7 bases lining up with TRBD2. The V gene end was trimmed by 4 bases and the J gene end by 2 bases; junction bases not matched to a gene: 9. The CDR3 sequence is 16 residues long. CDR3 nucleotide sequence: TGTGCCAGCAGTTCCTTGCCTCGGGAGGCCACAGATACGCAGTATTTT. It specifies CASSSLPREATDTQYF.

This clonotype was seen repeatedly, ten times or more. The chain employs TRBV7-9 and TRBJ1-2; a possible D gene is TRBD1 (5 bases). The CDR3 extends over 13 amino acids. Germline V gene sequence: CDR1 SEHNR, CDR2 FQNEAQ (reference sequence). V lost 5 bases and J lost 8, with 15 bases in between. The CDR3 protein is CASSPGLRYGYTF. CDR3 DNA: TGTGCCAGCAGCCCGGGACTCCGTTACGGCTACACCTTC.

The CDR3 region has the DNA TGTGCCAGCAGCACATTTGGACAGGTTGAAGCTTTCTTT. Its translation is CASSTFGQVEAFF. V gene TRBV7-9 combines with J gene TRBJ1-1; 7 bases agree with TRBD1. The germline CDR1 and CDR2 sequences are SEHNR and FQNEAQ (reference sequence). Trimming cost V 5 bases and J 7 bases; bases outside gene matches: 7. This CDR3 comprises 13 residues.

This clonotype was detected only a few times. The chain combines TRBV20-1 with TRBJ1-5, with TRBD1 identical over 7 bases. Germline assignment: CDR1 DFQATT and CDR2 SNEGSKA (reference sequence). This CDR3 comprises 15 residues. V shed 3 bases and J 3 bases; nucleotides not matched to a gene: 8. The CDR3 nucleotides are TGCAGTGCTAGTGAACAGGGGAGGGACAATCAGCCCCAGCATTTT. Amino acid sequence: CSASEQGRDNQPQHF.

This clonotype appeared many times. The chain is built from TRBV6-6 and TRBJ1-1, with D unclear. Deletions cut 5 bases from V and 8 bases from J, with 24 bases between. Germline V gene data show CDR1 as MNHNY and CDR2 as SVGAGI (reference sequence). The CDR3 spans 16 residues. This CDR3 reads CASSNPPRTLLGEAFF. CDR3 DNA sequence: TGTGCCAGCAGTAACCCCCCGCGGACCCTTCTAGGGGAAGCTTTCTTT.

This clonotype has just a few counts. The chain uses TRBV24-1 and TRBJ2-5, with 9 bases that match TRBD2. After removal of 1 base from V and 1 base from J, the junction contained 3 bases not matched to a gene. Germline lookup yields CDR1 KGHDR and CDR2 SFDVKD. This CDR3 spans 16 amino acids. The CDR3 region is CATSDLAGGTQETQYF. The CDR3 nucleotides read TGTGCCACCAGTGATTTAGCGGGAGGTACCCAAGAGACCCAGTACTTC.

This clonotype came up many times. A junction boundary mismatches the germline segment, possibly from a read error. The chain joins TRBV7-7 to TRBJ1-4; the D gene is possibly TRBD1 (5 bases). Per the germline V gene, CDR1 is SSHAT and CDR2 is FNYEAQ (reference sequence). CDR3 length: 13 amino acids. CDR3 nucleotide sequence: TGTGCTAGCAGCCCGGGACGGAATGAAAAACTGTTTTTT. This gives the protein CASSPGRNEKLFF.

This clonotype occurred a few times. The chain links TRBV4-3 to TRBJ2-1; 14 bases fit TRBD2. Per the germline V gene, CDR1 is LGHNA and CDR2 is YSLEER. CDR3 size: 18 residues. V gave up 3 bases and J gave up 4 bases; unmatched junction bases: 8. The CDR3 region is CASSQMGLAGASYNEQFF. The DNA for the CDR3 is TGCGCCAGCAGCCAGATGGGACTAGCGGGAGCGTCTTACAATGAGCAGTTCTTC.